This paragraph covers one TCR beta chain sequence. This sample was taken from a study of prognosis after radiotherapy for stage I lung cancer. Study summary: Histology showed adenocarcinoma in roughly 12 patients versus squamous cell carcinoma in 7 or 8.

Multiplex PCR, run in two rounds, amplified TCR beta CDR3 from genomic DNA. The first PCR round targeted every TRBV and TRBJ gene with specific primers. MiXCR was run by TCRdb on the multiplex PCR reads, yielding one entry per CDR3 protein. Of tens of thousands of distinct CDR3 sequences detected, around 29% appear once; the ten largest clones hold roughly an eighth. This CDR3 contains 17 residues. V lost 7 bases to trimming and J lost 7 bases, with 29 bases between them. Germline V gene lookup returns CDR1 MRHNA and CDR2 SNTAGT. The TCR was taken from a donor over 45 with non-small cell lung cancer. The sample in question was PBMCs, obtained before or after stereotactic body radiation therapy (not recorded which). The rearrangement joins TRBV6-4 to TRBJ2-7, with a possible D match to TRBD2 (6 bases). CDR3: CASKKPNTGTGVGEQYF. In DNA, the CDR3 is TGTGCCAGCAAAAAACCTAACACCGGGACTGGGGTCGGGGAGCAGTACTTC.